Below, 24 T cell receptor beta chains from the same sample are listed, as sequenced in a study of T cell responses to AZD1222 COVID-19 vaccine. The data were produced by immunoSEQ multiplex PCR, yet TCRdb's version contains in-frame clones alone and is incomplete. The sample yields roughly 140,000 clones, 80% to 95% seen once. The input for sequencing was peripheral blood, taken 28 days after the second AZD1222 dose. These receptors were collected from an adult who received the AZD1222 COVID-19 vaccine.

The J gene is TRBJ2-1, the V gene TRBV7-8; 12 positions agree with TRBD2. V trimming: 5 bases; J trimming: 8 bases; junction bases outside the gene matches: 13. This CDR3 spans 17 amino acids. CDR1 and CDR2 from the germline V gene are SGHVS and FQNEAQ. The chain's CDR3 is CASSPQGGASGRDEQFF. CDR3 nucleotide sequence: TGTGCCAGCAGCCCGCAGGGTGGGGCTAGCGGGAGGGATGAGCAGTTCTTC.

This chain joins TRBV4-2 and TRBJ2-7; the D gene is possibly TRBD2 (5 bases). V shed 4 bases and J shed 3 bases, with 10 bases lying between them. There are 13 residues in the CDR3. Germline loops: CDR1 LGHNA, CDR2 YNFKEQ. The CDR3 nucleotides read TGTGCCAGCAGCCCGGGGTCTTTCTACGAGCAGTACTTC. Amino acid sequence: CASSPGSFYEQYF.

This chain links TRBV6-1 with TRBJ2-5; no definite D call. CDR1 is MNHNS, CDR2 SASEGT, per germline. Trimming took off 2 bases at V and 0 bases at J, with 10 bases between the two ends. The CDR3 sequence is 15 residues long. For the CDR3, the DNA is TGTGCCAGCAGTGAAATCGGCCTATACCAAGAGACCCAGTACTTC. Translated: CASSEIGLYQETQYF.

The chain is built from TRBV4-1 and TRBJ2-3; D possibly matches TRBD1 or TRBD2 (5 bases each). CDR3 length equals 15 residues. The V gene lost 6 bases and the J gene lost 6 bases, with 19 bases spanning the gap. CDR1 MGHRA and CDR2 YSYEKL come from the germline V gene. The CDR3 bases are TGCGCCAGCAGGACCGGGACCGTCAACTACGATACGCAGTATTTT. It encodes CASRTGTVNYDTQYF.

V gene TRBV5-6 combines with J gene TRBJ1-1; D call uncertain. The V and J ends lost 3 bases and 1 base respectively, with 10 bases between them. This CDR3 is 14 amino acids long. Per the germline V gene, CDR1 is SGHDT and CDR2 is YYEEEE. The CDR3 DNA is TGTGCCAGCAGCTACGGCAGTCCGAACACTGAAGCTTTCTTT. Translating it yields CASSYGSPNTEAFF. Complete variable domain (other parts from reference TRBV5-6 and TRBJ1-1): DAGVTQSPTHLIKTRGQQVTLRCSPKSGHDTVSWYQQALGQGPQFIFQYYEEEERQRGNFPDRFSGHQFPNYSSELNVNALLLGDSALYLCASSYGSPNTEAFFGQGTRLTVV.

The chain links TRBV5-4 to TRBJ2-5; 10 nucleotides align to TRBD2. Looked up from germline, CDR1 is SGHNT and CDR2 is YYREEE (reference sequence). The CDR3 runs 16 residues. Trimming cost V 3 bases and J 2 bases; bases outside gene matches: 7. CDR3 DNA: TGTGCCAGCAGCTCGGCAGCGGGAGGGTCACAAGAGACCCAGTACTTC. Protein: CASSSAAGGSQETQYF.

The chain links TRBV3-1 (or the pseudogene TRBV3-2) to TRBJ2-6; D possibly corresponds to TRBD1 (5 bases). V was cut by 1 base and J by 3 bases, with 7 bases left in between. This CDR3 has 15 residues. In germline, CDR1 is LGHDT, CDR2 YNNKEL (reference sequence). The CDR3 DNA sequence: TGTGCCAGCAGCCAAGGCAGGGATGGGGCCAACGTCCTGACTTTC. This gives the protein CASSQGRDGANVLTF.

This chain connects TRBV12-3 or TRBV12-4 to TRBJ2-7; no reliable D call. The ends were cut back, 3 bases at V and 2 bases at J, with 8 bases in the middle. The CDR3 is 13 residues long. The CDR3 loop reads CASSFATPYEQYF. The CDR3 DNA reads TGTGCCAGCAGTTTTGCCACCCCCTACGAGCAGTACTTC.

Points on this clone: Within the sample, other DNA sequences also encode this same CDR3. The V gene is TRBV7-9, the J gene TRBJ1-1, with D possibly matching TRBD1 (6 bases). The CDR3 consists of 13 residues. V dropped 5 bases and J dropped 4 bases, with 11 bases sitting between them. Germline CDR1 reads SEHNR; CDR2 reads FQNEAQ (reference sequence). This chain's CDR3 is CASSPQGGTEAFF. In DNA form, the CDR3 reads TGTGCCAGCAGCCCACAGGGCGGCACTGAAGCTTTCTTT.

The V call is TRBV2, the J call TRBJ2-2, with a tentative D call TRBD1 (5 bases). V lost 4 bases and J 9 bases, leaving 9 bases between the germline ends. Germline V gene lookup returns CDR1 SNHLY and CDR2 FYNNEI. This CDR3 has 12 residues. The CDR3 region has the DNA TGTGCCAGCAGTGGTTCAGGGAGGGAGCTGTTTTTT. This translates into CASSGSGRELFF.

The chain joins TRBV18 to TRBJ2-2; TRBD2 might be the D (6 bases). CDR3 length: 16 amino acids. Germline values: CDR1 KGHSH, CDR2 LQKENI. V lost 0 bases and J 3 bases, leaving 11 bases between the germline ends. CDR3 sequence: CASSPPTSRDTGELFF. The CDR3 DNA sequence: TGTGCCAGCTCACCACCGACTAGTCGGGACACCGGGGAGCTGTTTTTT.

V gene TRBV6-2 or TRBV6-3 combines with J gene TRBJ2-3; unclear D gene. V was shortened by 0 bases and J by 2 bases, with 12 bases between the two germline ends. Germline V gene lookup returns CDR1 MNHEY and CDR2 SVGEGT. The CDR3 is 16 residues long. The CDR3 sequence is CASSYSRLSSTDTQYF. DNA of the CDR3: TGTGCCAGCAGTTACTCCAGGCTTTCCTCCACAGATACGCAGTATTTT.

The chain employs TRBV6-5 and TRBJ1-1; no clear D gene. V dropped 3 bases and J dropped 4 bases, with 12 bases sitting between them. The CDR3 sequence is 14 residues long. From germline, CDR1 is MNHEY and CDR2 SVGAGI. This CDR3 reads CASSYVGTGTEAFF. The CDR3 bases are TGTGCCAGCAGTTATGTGGGTACCGGCACTGAAGCTTTCTTT.

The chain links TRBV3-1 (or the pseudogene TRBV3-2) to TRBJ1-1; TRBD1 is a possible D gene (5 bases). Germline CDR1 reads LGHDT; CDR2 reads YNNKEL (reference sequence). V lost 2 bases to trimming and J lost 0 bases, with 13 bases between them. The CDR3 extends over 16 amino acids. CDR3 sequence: CASSQRWGSMNTEAFF. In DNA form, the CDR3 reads TGTGCCAGCAGCCAACGGTGGGGGTCCATGAACACTGAAGCTTTCTTT.

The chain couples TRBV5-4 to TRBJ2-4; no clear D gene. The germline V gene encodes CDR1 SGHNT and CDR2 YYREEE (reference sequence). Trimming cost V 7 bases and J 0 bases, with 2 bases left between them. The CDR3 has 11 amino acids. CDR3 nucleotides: TGTGCCAGCTCAGCCAAAAACATTCAGTACTTC. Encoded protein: CASSAKNIQYF.

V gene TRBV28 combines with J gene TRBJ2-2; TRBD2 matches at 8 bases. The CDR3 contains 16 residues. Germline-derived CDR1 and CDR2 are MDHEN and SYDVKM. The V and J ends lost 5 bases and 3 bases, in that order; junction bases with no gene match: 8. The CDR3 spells CASSDGRTSYTGELFF. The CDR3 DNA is TGTGCCAGCAGTGACGGGAGGACTAGCTACACCGGGGAGCTGTTTTTT.

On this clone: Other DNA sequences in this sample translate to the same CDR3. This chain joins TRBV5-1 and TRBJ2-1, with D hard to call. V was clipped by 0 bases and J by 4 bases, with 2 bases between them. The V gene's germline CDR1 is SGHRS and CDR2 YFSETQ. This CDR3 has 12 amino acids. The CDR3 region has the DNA TGCGCCAGCAGCTTGGATTACAATGAGCAGTTCTTC. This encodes CASSLDYNEQFF.

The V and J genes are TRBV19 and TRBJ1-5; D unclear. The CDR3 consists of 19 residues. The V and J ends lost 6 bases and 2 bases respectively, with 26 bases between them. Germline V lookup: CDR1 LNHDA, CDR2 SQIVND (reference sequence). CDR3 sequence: CASRELLGSGTLGNQPQHF. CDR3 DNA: TGTGCCAGTAGGGAGTTATTGGGTTCTGGCACTCTCGGCAATCAGCCCCAGCATTTT.

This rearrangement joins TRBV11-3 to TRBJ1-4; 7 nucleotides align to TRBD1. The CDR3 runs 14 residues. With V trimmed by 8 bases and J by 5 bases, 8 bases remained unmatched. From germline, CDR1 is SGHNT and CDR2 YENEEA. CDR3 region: CASAGRGRNEKLFF. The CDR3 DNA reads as TGTGCCAGCGCCGGTAGGGGGCGAAATGAAAAACTGTTTTTT.

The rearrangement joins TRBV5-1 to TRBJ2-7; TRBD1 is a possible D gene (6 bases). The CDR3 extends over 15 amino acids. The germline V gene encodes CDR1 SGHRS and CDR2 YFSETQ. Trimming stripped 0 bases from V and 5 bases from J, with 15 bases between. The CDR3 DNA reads TGCGCCAGCAGCTTGGGCCTAGAGGGGGTCGACGAGCAGTACTTC. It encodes CASSLGLEGVDEQYF. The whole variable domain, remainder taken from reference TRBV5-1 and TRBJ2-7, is KAGVTQTPRYLIKTRGQQVTLSCSPISGHRSVSWYQQTPGQGLQFLFEYFSETQRNKGNFPGRFSGRQFSNSRSEMNVSTLELGDSALYLCASSLGLEGVDEQYFGPGTRLTVT.

The CDR3 protein is CASSSQGAHEQYF. The DNA for the CDR3 is TGCGCCAGCAGCTCACAGGGGGCCCACGAGCAGTACTTC. V gene TRBV5-1 combines with J gene TRBJ2-7; TRBD1 matches at 9 bases. The V segment lost 3 bases and the J segment 5 bases; nucleotides outside the gene matches: 3. CDR1 and CDR2 from the germline V gene are SGHRS and YFSETQ. The CDR3 has 13 amino acids.

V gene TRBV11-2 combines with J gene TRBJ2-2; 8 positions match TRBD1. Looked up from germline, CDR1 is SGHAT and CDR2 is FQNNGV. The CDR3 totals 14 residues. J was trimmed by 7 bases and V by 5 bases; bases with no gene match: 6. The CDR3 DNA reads TGTGCCAGCAGCCCGGACAGGGCCGGCGGGGAGCTGTTTTTT. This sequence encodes CASSPDRAGGELFF. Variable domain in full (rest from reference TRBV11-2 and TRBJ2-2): EAGVAQSPRYKIIEKRQSVAFWCNPISGHATLYWYQQILGQGPKLLIQFQNNGVVDDSQLPKDRFSAERLKGVDSTLKIQPAKLEDSAVYLCASSPDRAGGELFFGEGSRLTVL.

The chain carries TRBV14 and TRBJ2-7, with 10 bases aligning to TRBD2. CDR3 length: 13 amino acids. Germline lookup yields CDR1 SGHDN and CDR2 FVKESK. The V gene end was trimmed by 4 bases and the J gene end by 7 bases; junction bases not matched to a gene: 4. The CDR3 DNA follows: TGTGCCAGCAGCCCTAGCGGGAGCGGTGAGCAGTACTTC. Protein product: CASSPSGSGEQYF.

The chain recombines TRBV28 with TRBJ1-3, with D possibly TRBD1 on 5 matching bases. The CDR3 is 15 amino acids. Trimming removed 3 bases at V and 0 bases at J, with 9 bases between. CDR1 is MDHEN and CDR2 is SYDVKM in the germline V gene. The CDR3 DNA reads TGTGCCAGCAGTTTGAGAGGGGTCTCTGGAAACACCATATATTTT. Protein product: CASSLRGVSGNTIYF. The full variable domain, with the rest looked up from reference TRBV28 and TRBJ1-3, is DVKVTQSSRYLVKRTGEKVFLECVQDMDHENMFWYRQDPGLGLRLIYFSYDVKMKEKGDIPEGYSVSREKKERFSLILESASTNQTSMYLCASSLRGVSGNTIYFGEGSWLTVV.